Each of the 11 T cell receptor beta chains below was sequenced from the same sample in a study of graft-versus-host responses after intestinal transplantation. Sequencing was performed with immunoSEQ multiplex PCR; in TCRdb, only in-frame clones are kept and a portion is missing. The sample holds some 130,000 clones, more than 80% seen once. No cognate antigen is known for these TCRs. The starting material was unstimulated CD4+ T cells sorted from spleen or lymph node cells, obtained before intestinal transplant. All receptors come from a human donor who received an intestinal transplant.

The rearrangement links TRBV5-1 to TRBJ2-2; no firm D call. Germline V lookup: CDR1 SGHRS, CDR2 YFSETQ. Between the trimmed V and J ends, which lost 3 bases and 4 bases, there was a span of 10 bases. The length of the CDR3 is 14 residues. CDR3 residues: CASSSINPTGELFF. Here the CDR3 DNA reads TGCGCCAGCAGCTCGATAAACCCCACCGGGGAGCTGTTTTTT.

This clone was picked up one time. The chain couples TRBV7-9 to TRBJ1-1; TRBD1 is a possible D gene (5 bases). CDR3 length equals 15 residues. The ends were cut back, 2 bases at V and 1 base at J, with 11 bases in the middle. Germline assignment: CDR1 SEHNR and CDR2 FQNEAQ (reference sequence). The CDR3 loop is CASSLSWDPNTEAFF. Written as DNA, the CDR3 is TGTGCCAGCAGCTTAAGCTGGGACCCGAACACTGAAGCTTTCTTT.

This clone showed up just once. The chain carries TRBV5-4 and TRBJ1-4; D gene uncertain. The CDR3 sequence is 16 residues long. The germline gives CDR1 SGHNT, CDR2 YYREEE (reference sequence). The V gene lost 0 bases and the J gene lost 3 bases, with 12 bases spanning the gap. The CDR3 sequence is CASSLGRPSPNEKLFF. CDR3 sequence (DNA): TGTGCCAGCAGCTTGGGCCGCCCTTCCCCTAATGAAAAACTGTTTTTT.

This chain uses TRBV7-6 with TRBJ1-2; D call uncertain. From germline, CDR1 is SGHVS and CDR2 FNYEAQ. The CDR3 totals 13 residues. V lost 3 bases and J 2 bases, leaving 7 bases between the germline ends. CDR3 loop: CASSLDVNYGYTF. The CDR3 DNA is TGTGCCAGCAGCTTGGACGTCAACTATGGCTACACCTTC.

The chain combines TRBV27 with TRBJ1-5; possibly TRBD1 for D (5 bases). The CDR3 is 15 amino acids. Germline CDR1 is MNHEY and CDR2 is SMNVEV (reference sequence). Trimming left V 5 bases short and J 0 bases short, with 11 bases between. The CDR3 sequence is CASSRGRGSNQPQHF. CDR3 coding DNA: TGTGCCAGCAGTCGGGGGAGAGGTAGCAATCAGCCCCAGCATTTT.

The rearrangement links TRBV6-6 to TRBJ2-5; TRBD1 might be the D (6 bases). The germline gives CDR1 MNHNY, CDR2 SVGAGI (reference sequence). This CDR3 has 14 amino acids. The germline V and J ends were trimmed by 2 bases and 3 bases, with 10 bases remaining between them. CDR3: CASSYPGAEETQYF. In DNA, the CDR3 is TGTGCCAGCAGTTACCCAGGGGCGGAAGAGACCCAGTACTTC.

The V call is TRBV6-1, the J call TRBJ2-2; TRBD2 matches at 9 bases. The CDR3 sequence is 18 residues long. With 1 base clipped from V and 6 bases from J, the junction kept 12 bases outside the gene matches. Per the germline V gene, CDR1 is MNHNS and CDR2 is SASEGT. The CDR3 spells CASSEGYVAGGPAGELFF. For the CDR3, the DNA is TGTGCCAGCAGTGAAGGTTACGTGGCGGGGGGGCCAGCCGGGGAGCTGTTTTTT.

CDR3 loop: CASSVSVGTATYGYTF. CDR3 in DNA: TGTGCCAGCAGCGTAAGTGTGGGGACGGCGACCTATGGCTACACCTTC. The rearrangement joins TRBV9 to TRBJ1-2; a possible D gene is TRBD1 (5 bases). The germline CDR1 and CDR2 sequences are SGDLS and YYNGEE. The CDR3 runs 16 residues. V was clipped by 1 base and J by 4 bases, with 17 bases between them.

The rearrangement joins TRBV30 to TRBJ2-2; no firm D call. V lost 0 bases and J lost 6, with 14 bases in between. Germline V gene data show CDR1 as GTSNPN and CDR2 as SVGIG (reference sequence). The CDR3 length is 15 residues. The DNA for the CDR3 is TGTGCCTGGAGTGTACCCAGGCTTGGGTCCGGGGAGCTGTTTTTT. Its protein is CAWSVPRLGSGELFF.

The V gene is TRBV2, the J gene TRBJ2-1, with 8 bases identical to TRBD2. J lost 4 bases, V lost 6 bases, and 8 bases had no gene match. The CDR3 consists of 15 residues. CDR1 is SNHLY and CDR2 is FYNNEI in the germline V gene. The DNA of the CDR3 is TGTGCCAGCAGGGCCCAGAGCGGGGGATACAATGAGCAGTTCTTC. Translated: CASRAQSGGYNEQFF.

This clone was recorded once. The J gene is TRBJ1-5, the V gene TRBV10-3; D remains unclear. Trimming shortened V by 0 bases and J by 0 bases, and 9 bases separated the two germline ends. The length of the CDR3 is 16 residues. The germline CDR1 and CDR2 sequences are ENHRY and SYGVKD. The CDR3 region has the DNA TGTGCCATCAGTGAGTCACCATACGATAGCAATCAGCCCCAGCATTTT. Protein: CAISESPYDSNQPQHF.